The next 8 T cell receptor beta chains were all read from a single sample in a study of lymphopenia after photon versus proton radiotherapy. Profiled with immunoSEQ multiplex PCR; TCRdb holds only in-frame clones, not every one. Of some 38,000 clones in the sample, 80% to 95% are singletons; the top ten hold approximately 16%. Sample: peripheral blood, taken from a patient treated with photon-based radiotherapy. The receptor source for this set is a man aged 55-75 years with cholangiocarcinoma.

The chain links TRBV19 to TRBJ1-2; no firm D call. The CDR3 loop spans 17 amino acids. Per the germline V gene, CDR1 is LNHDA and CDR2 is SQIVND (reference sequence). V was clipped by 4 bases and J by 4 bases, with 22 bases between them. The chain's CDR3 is CASSTPGEGAARYGYTF. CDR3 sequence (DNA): TGTGCCAGTAGTACCCCCGGTGAGGGCGCCGCCCGCTATGGCTACACCTTC.

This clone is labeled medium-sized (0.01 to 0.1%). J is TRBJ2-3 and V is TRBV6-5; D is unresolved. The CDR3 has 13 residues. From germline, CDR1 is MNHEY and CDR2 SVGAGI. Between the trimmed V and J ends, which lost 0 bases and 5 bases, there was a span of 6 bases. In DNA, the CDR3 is TGTGCCAGCAGTTACTCAGACGGAGATACGCAGTATTTT. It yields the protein CASSYSDGDTQYF.

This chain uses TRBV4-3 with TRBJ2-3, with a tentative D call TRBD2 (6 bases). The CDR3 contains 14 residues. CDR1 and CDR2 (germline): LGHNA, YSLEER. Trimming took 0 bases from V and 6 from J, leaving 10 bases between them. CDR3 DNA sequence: TGCGCCAGCAGCCAAGATCCGGGGGTCGATACGCAGTATTTT. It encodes CASSQDPGVDTQYF.

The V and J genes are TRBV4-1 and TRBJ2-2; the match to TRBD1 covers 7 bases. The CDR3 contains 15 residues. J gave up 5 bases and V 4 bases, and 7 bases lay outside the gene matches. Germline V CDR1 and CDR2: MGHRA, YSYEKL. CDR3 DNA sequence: TGCGCCAGCAGCCTCCTCACAGGGGAAACCGGGGAGCTGTTTTTT. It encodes CASSLLTGETGELFF.

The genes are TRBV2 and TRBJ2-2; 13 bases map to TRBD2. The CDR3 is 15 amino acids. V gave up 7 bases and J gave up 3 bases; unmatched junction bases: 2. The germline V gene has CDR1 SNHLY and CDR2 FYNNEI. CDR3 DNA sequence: TGTGCCAGCACGGGACTAGCGGGATACACCGGGGAGCTGTTTTTT. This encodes CASTGLAGYTGELFF.

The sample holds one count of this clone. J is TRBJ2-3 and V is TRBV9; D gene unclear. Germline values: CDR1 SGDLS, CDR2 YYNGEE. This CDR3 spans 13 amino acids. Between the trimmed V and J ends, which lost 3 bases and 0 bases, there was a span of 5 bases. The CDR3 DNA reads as TGTGCCAGCAGCGCGACAAGCACAGATACGCAGTATTTT. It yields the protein CASSATSTDTQYF.

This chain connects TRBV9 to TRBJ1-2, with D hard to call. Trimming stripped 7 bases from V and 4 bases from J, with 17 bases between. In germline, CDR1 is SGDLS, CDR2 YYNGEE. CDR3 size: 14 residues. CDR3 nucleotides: TGTGCCAGCTCACCAGGCAGATCGGTCTATGGCTACACCTTC. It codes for CASSPGRSVYGYTF.

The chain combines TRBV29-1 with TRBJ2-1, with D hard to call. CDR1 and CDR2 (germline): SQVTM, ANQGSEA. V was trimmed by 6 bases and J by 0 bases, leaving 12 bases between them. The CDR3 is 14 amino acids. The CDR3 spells CSVNSGISYNEQFF. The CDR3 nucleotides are TGCAGCGTCAACTCAGGTATCTCCTACAATGAGCAGTTCTTC.